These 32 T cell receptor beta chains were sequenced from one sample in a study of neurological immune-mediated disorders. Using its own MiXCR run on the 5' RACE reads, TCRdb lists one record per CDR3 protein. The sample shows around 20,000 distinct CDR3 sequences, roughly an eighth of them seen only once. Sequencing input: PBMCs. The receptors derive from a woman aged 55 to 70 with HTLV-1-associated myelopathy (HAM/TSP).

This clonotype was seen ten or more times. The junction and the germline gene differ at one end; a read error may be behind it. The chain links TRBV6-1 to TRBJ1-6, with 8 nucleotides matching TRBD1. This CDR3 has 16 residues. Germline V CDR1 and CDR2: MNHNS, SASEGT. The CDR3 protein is CASSEGQGRGSSPLHF. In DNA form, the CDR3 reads TGTGCCAGCAGCGAAGGACAGGGAAGGGGAAGTTCACCCCTCCACTTT.

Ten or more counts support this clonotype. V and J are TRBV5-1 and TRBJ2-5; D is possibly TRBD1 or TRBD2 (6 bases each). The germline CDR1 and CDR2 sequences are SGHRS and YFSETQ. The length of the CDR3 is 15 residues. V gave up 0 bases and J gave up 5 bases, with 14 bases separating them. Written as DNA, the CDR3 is TGCGCCAGCAGCTTGGACGCCGGGGGCGGGGAGACCCAGTACTTC. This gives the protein CASSLDAGGGETQYF.

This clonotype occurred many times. As DNA, the CDR3 is TGTGCCAGCAGTTTAAGGGGGATTGGCTACACCTTC. Translation gives CASSLRGIGYTF. This rearrangement joins TRBV12-3 or TRBV12-4 to TRBJ1-2; D may be TRBD1 (6 bases). The CDR3 covers 12 residues. V gave up 2 bases and J gave up 7 bases, with 8 bases separating them.

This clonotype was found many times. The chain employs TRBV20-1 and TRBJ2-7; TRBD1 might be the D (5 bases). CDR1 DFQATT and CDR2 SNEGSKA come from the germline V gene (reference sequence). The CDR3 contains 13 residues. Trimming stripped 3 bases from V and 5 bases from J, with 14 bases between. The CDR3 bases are TGCAGTGCTAGTGGTCAGGGTGGCCACGAGCAGTACTTC. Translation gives CSASGQGGHEQYF.

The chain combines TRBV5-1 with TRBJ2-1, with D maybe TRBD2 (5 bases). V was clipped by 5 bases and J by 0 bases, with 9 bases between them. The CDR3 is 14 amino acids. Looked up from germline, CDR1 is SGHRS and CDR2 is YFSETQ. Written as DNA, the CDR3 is TGCGCCAGCAGGGAGGAAAGCTCCTACAATGAGCAGTTCTTC. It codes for CASREESSYNEQFF.

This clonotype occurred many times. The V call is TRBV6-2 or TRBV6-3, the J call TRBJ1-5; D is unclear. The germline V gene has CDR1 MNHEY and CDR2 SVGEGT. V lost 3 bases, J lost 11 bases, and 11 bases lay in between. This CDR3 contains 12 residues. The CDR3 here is CASSYPHSTQHF. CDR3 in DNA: TGTGCCAGCAGTTATCCCCATTCGACCCAGCATTTT.

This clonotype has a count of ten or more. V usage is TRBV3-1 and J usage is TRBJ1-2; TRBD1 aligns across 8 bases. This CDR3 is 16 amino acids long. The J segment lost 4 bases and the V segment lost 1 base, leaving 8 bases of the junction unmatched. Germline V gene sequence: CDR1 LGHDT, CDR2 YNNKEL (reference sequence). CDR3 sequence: CASSQVAQGAGYGYTF. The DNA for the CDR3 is TGTGCCAGCAGCCAAGTAGCCCAGGGGGCTGGCTATGGCTACACCTTC.

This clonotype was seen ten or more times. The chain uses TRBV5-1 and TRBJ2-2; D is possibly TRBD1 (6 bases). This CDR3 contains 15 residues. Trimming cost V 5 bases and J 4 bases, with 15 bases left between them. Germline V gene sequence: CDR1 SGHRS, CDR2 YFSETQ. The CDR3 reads CASSSGTYSTGELFF. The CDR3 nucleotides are TGCGCCAGCAGTTCCGGGACATACTCCACCGGGGAGCTGTTTTTT.

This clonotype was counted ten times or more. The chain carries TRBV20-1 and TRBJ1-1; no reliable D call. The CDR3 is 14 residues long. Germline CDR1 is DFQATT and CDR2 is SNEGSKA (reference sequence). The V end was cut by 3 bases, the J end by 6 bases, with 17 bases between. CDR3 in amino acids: CSASFRFSGPEAFF. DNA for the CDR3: TGCAGTGCTAGTTTTAGATTCTCTGGTCCTGAAGCTTTCTTT.

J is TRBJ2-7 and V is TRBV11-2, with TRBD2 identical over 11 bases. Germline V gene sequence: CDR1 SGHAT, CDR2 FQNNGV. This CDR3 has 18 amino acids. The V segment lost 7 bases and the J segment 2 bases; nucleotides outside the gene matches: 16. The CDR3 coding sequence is TGTGCCAGCACCCCGGGCTCCGTTAGCGGGAGGGCCACCTACGAGCAGTACTTC. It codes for CASTPGSVSGRATYEQYF.

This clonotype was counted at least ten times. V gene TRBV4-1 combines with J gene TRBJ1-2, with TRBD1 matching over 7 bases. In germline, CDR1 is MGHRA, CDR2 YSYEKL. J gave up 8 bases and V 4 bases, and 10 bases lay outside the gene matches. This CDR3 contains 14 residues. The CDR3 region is CASSLTGVAGGYTF. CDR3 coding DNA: TGCGCCAGCAGCCTCACAGGGGTGGCGGGCGGCTACACCTTC.

The CDR3 nucleotides are TGTGCCTGGAAAAGGGGGACAGGGGGCGGGTACGAGCAGTACTTC. Translation gives CAWKRGTGGGYEQYF. The chain carries TRBV30 and TRBJ2-7; TRBD1 aligns across 12 bases. This CDR3 comprises 15 residues. Germline trimming cut 4 bases from V and 4 bases from J; bases unmatched to any gene: 8. In germline, CDR1 is GTSNPN, CDR2 SVGIG (reference sequence).

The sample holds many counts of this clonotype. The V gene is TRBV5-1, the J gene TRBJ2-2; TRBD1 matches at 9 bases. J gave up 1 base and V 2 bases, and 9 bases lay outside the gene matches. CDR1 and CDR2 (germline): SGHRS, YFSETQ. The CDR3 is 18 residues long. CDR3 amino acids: CASSLPPTGGLNTGELFF. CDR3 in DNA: TGCGCCAGCAGCTTACCCCCAACAGGGGGCTTGAACACCGGGGAGCTGTTTTTT.

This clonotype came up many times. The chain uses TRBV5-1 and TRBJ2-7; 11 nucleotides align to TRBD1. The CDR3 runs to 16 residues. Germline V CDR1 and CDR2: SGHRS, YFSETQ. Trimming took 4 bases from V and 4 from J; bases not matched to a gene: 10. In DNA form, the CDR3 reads TGCGCCAGCAGCATGGAGGGACAGGGGGTTTCATACGAGCAGTACTTC. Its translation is CASSMEGQGVSYEQYF.

The DNA of the CDR3 is TGTGCCACGAAACCGGACAGGGGCAATGAGCAGTTCTTC. This gives the protein CATKPDRGNEQFF. The chain has TRBV7-9 and TRBJ2-1; 9 bases are shared with TRBD1. The CDR3 covers 13 residues. Trimming took 10 bases from V and 6 from J; bases not matched to a gene: 7. CDR1 and CDR2 (germline): SEHNR, FQNEAQ (reference sequence). Looking up the rest from reference TRBV7-9 and TRBJ2-1 gives the full variable domain: DTGVSQNPRHKITKRGQNVTFRCDPISEHNRLYWYRQTLGQGPEFLTYFQNEAQLEKSRLLSDRFSAERPKGSFSTLEIQRTEQGDSAMYLCATKPDRGNEQFFGPGTRLTVL.

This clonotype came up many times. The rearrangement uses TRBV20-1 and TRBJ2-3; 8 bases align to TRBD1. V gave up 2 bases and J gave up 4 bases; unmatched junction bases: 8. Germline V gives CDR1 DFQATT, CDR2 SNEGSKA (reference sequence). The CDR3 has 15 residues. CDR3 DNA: TGCAGTGCTAGATCCTCTCAGGGGGCGGCAGATACGCAGTATTTT. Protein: CSARSSQGAADTQYF.

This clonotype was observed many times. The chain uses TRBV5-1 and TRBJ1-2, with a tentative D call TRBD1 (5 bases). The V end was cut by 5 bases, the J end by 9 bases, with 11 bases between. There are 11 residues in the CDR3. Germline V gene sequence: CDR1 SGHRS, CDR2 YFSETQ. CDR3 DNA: TGCGCCAGCAGAGCCGGGACGCGCTACACCTTC. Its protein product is CASRAGTRYTF.

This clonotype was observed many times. The CDR3 loop reads CSASIAGLPYNEQFF. The CDR3 nucleotides are TGCAGTGCTAGCATAGCGGGCTTGCCCTACAATGAGCAGTTCTTC. The chain links TRBV20-1 to TRBJ2-1; 7 nucleotides match TRBD2. V lost 3 bases to trimming and J lost 2 bases; unmatched junction nucleotides: 7. The CDR3 has 15 residues. Germline loops: CDR1 DFQATT, CDR2 SNEGSKA (reference sequence).

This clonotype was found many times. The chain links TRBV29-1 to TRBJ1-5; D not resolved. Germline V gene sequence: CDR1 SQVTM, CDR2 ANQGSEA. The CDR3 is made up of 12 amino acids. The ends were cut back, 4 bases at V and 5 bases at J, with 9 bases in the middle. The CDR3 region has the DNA TGCAGCGTTGCAGATAGGGATCAGCCCCAGCATTTT. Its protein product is CSVADRDQPQHF.

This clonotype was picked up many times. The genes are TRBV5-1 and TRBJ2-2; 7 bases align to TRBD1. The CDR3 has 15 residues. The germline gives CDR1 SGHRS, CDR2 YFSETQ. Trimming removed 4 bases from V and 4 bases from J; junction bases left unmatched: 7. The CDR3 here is CASSDRQGTTGELFF. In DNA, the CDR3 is TGCGCCAGCAGCGATAGACAGGGTACCACCGGGGAGCTGTTTTTT.

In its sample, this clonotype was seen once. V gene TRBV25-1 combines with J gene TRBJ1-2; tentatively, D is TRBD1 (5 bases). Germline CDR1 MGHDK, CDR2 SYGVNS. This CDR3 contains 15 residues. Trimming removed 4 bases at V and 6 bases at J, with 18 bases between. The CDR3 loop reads CASSGGTGARNGYTF. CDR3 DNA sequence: TGTGCCAGCAGTGGGGGTACCGGGGCGCGTAATGGCTACACCTTC.

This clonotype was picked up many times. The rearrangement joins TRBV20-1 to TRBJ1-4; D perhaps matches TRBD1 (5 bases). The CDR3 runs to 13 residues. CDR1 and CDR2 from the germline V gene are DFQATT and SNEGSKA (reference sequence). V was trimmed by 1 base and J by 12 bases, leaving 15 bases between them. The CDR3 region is CSARGGETRQLFF. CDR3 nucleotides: TGCAGTGCTAGAGGGGGGGAGACAAGGCAACTGTTTTTT.

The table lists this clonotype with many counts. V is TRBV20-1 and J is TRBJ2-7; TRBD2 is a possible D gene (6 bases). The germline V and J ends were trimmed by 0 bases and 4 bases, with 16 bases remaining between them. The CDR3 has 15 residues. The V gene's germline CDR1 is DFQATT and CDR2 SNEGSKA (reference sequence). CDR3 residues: CSARDSGPWIYEQYF. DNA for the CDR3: TGCAGTGCTAGAGATAGCGGCCCTTGGATATACGAGCAGTACTTC.

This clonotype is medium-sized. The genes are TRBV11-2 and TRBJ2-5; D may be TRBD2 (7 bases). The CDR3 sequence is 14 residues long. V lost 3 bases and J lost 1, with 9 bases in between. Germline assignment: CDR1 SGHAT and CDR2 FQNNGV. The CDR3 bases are TGTGCCAGCAGCTTTGGGGGGGCCCAAGAGACCCAGTACTTC. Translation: CASSFGGAQETQYF.

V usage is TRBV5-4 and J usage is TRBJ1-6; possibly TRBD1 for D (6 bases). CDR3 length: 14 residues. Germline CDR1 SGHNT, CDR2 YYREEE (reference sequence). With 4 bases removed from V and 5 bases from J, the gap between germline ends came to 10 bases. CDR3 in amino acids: CASSAGQHNSPLHF. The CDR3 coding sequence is TGTGCCAGCAGCGCAGGACAGCATAATTCACCCCTCCACTTT.

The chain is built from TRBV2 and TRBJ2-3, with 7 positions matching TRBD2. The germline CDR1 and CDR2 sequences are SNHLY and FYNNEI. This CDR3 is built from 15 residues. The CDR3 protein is CATPRRSGAADTQYF. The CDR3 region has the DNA TGTGCAACCCCCAGACGGAGCGGGGCCGCAGATACGCAGTATTTT. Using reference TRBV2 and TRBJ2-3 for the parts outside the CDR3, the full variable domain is EPEVTQTPSHQVTQMGQEVILRCVPISNHLYFYWYRQILGQKVEFLVSFYNNEISEKSEIFDDQFSVERPDGSNFTLKIRSTKLEDSAMYFCATPRRSGAADTQYFGPGTRLTVL.

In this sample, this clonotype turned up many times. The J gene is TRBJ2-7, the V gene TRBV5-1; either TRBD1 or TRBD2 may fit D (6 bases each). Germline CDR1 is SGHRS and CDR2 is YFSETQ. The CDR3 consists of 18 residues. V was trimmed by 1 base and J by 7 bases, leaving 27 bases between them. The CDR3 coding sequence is TGCGCCAGCAGCTTGTATGGGGGCCCACCGGGACTCCTTGGGGAGCAGTACTTC. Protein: CASSLYGGPPGLLGEQYF.

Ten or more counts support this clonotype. In nucleotides, the CDR3 is TGTGCCAGCAGCCCTTTAGCGGGAGGAAAGGCAGATACGCAGTATTTT. Protein: CASSPLAGGKADTQYF. This chain connects TRBV14 to TRBJ2-3, with 10 bases matching TRBD2. V was clipped by 4 bases and J by 4 bases; unmatched bases: 8. The CDR3 has 16 amino acids. Germline lookup yields CDR1 SGHDN and CDR2 FVKESK. Complete variable domain (other parts from reference TRBV14 and TRBJ2-3): EAGVTQFPSHSVIEKGQTVTLRCDPISGHDNLYWYRRVMGKEIKFLLHFVKESKQDESGMPNNRFLAERTGGTYSTLKVQPAELEDSGVYFCASSPLAGGKADTQYFGPGTRLTVL.

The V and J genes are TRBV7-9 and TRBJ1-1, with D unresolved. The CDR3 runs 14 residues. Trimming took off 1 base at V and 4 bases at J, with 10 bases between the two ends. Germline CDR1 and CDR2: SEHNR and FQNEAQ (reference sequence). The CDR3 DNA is TGTGCCAGCAGCTTAGGTTACTCTGTCACTGAAGCTTTCTTT. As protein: CASSLGYSVTEAFF.

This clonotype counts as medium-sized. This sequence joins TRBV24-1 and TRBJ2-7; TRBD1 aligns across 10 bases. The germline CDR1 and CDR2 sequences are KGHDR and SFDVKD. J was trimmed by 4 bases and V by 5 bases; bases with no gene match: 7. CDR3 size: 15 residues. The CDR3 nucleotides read TGTGCCACCAGTGCTGCGGGACAGGGGACTTACGAGCAGTACTTC. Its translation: CATSAAGQGTYEQYF.

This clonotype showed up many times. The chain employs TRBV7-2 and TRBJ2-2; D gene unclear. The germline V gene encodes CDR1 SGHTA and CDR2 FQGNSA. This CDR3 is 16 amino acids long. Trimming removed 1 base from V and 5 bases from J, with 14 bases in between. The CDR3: CASSLGPFRATGELFF. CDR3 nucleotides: TGTGCCAGCAGCTTAGGCCCCTTTCGAGCGACCGGGGAGCTGTTTTTT.

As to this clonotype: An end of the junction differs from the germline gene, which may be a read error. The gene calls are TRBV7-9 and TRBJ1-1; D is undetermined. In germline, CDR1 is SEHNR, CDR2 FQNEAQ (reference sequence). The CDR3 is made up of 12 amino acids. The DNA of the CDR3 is TGTGCCATCAGCTCCCAGGTCTATGAAGCCTTCTTT. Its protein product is CAISSQVYEAFF.